The following is a T cell receptor beta chain sequence with its context. This sample was taken from a study of monozygotic twins with inflammatory bowel disease. The CDR3 is 16 amino acids. Germline CDR1 is LGHNA and CDR2 is YSLEER. Every sample had its cDNA made across eight separate reactions. TCRdb reprocessed the 5' RACE reads; each CDR3 protein has one entry and no DNA is given. The sample table sets out approximately 400,000 distinct CDR3 sequences. Sequencing used blood. The TCR originated in a human donor with ulcerative colitis or Crohn's disease, or a healthy co-twin of an affected twin (not recorded which). J is TRBJ2-7 and V is TRBV4-3. This CDR3 reads CASSQDRWGNSYEQYF.